The clone carrying this T cell receptor beta chain was seen at least ten times. TCRdb passed the RT-PCR reads through MiXCR, listing each CDR3 protein once. The repertoire holds more than 600,000 distinct CDR3 sequences, with 14% as singletons. Germline V CDR1 and CDR2: MGHRA, YSYEKL. CDR3 length equals 17 residues. V lost 4 bases to trimming and J lost 5 bases; unmatched junction nucleotides: 12. The rearrangement joins TRBV4-1 to TRBJ2-5, with TRBD2 matching 11 bases. The clonotype originates from a female donor in good health, serving as a healthy control. Sequenced sample: memory CD4+ T cells from blood. The CDR3 nucleotides are TGCGCCAGCAGCCGTGGAGCGACTAGCGGGATAGGTGAGACCCAGTACTTC. Protein product: CASSRGATSGIGETQYF.